The present entry profiles one TCR beta chain with its context. Per germline, CDR1 KGHSH and CDR2 LQKENI. V was clipped by 0 bases and J by 3 bases; unmatched bases: 1. The CDR3 covers 14 residues. This specimen belongs to a study of blood T cell repertoires in COVID-19. Study at large: Samples came from the United States, Italy and Spain, spanning acute and convalescent COVID-19. T cells, B-cell-depleted T cells, or PBMCs supplied cDNA or gDNA.

Clones were read by immunoSEQ multiplex PCR, and TCRdb kept only the in-frame ones, dropping some. The sample carries around 64,000 clones, about 66% recorded once. The chain couples TRBV18 to TRBJ2-7; 8 bases match TRBD1. Material for sequencing was PBMCs or T cells enriched from blood (not recorded which). The clonotype was recovered from a woman aged 55 to 70 who had been exposed to COVID-19. The CDR3 here is CASSPPDRGYEQYF. Written as DNA, the CDR3 is TGTGCCAGCTCACCACCTGACAGGGGCTACGAGCAGTACTTC.